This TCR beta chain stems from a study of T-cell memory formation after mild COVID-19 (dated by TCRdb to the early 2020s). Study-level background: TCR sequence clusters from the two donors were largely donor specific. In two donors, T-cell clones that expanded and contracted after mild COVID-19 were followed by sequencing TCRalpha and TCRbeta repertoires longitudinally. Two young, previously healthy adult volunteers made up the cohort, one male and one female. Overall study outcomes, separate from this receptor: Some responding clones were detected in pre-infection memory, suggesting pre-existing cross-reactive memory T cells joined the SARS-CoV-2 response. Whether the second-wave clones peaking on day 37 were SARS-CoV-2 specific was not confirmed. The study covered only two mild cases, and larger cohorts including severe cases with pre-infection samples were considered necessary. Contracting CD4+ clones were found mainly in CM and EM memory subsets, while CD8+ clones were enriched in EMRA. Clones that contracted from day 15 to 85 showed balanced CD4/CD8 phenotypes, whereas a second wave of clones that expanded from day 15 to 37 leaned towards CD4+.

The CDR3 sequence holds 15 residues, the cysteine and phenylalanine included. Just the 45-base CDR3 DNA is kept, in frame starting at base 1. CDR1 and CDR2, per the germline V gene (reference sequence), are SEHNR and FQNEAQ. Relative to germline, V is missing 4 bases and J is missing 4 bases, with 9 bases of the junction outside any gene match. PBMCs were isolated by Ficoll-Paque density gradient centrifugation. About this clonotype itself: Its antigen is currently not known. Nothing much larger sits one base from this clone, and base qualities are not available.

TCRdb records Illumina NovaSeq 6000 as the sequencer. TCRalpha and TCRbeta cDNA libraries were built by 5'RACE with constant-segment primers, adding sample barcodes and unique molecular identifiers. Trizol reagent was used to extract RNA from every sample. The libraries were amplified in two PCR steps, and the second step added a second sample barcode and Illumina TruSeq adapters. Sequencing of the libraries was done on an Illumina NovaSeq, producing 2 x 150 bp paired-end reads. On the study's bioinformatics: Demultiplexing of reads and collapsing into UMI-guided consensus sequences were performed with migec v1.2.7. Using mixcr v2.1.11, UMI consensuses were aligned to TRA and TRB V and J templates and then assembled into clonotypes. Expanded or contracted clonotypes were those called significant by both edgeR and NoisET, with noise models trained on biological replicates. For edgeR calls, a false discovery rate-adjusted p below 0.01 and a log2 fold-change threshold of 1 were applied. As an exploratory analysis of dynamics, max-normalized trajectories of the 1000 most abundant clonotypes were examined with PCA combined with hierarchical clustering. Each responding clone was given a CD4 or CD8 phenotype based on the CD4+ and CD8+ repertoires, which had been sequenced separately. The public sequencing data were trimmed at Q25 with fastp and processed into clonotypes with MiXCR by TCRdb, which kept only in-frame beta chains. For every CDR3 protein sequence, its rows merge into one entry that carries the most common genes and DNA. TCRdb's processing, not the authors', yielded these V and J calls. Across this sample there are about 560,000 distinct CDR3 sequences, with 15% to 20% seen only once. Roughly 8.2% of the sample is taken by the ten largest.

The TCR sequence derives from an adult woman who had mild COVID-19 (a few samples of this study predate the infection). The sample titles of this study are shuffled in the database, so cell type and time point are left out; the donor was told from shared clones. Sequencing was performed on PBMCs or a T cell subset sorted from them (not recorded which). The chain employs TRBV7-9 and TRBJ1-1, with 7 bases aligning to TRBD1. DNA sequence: TGTGCCAGCAGCTCTCGACAGGGCGGGTTCACTGAAGCTTTCTTT. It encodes CASSSRQGGFTEAFF.